This entry concerns a single T cell receptor (beta chain). Trimming left V 4 bases short and J 4 bases short, with 15 bases between. Per germline, CDR1 SGDLS and CDR2 YYNGEE. The CDR3 spans 15 residues. This sample was taken from a study of blood T cell repertoires in COVID-19. This table comes from immunoSEQ multiplex PCR, and its TCRdb copy is limited to in-frame clones, with some not included. The sample holds 150,000 to 250,000 clones, about nine tenths seen once. The chain carries TRBV9 and TRBJ1-5; the D gene is possibly TRBD1 (6 bases). The sequenced material came from PBMCs or T cells enriched from blood (not recorded which). The sequence was collected from a woman aged 25 to 39 who had recovered from COVID-19. CDR3 residues: CASSTSGAGNQPQHF. DNA for the CDR3: TGTGCCAGCAGCACCTCAGGGGCTGGGAATCAGCCCCAGCATTTT. Combining the CDR3 with reference TRBV9 and TRBJ1-5 gives the whole variable domain DSGVTQTPKHLITATGQRVTLRCSPRSGDLSVYWYQQSLDQGLQFLIQYYNGEERAKGNILERFSAQQFPDLHSELNLSSLELGDSALYFCASSTSGAGNQPQHFGDGTRLSIL.